This TCR beta chain was obtained from a study of beta chain features in type 1 diabetes. Study as a whole: The samples had 85 million to 130 million sorted cells examined in all. Study conclusions and caveats: In every one of the four CD4+ subsets, TCRB CDR3s were moderately but significantly shorter in Type 1 diabetes patients. VDJ junctions from type 1 diabetes patients carried fewer insertions and larger deletions.

There are a few counts of this clone. Its specificity is unknown. Expressed TCRB transcripts were sequenced, since all the RNA that had been isolated was reverse transcribed. Roughly 3.4 million reads were obtained on average from naive, central memory and regulatory T cell samples. Using immunoSEQ multiplex PCR, the repertoire was profiled, and TCRdb retains in-frame clones only, with some absent. The sample lists about 180,000 clones, under 9.5% seen once, with approximately 0.5% in the top ten. In all sorted populations, purity surpassed 98%. This receptor was identified in a young man with type 1 diabetes. The sequenced sample consisted of central memory CD4+ T cells from blood.

Here the CDR3 reads CASSLGQGINNEQFF. CDR3 in DNA: TGTGCCAGCAGCTTAGGTCAGGGTATTAACAATGAGCAGTTCTTC. This chain joins TRBV7-2 and TRBJ2-1, with D perhaps TRBD1 (5 bases). Germline values: CDR1 SGHTA, CDR2 FQGNSA. V shed 1 base and J shed 5 bases, with 12 bases lying between them. CDR3 length: 15 amino acids.